This T cell receptor (beta chain) was identified in a study of blood T cell repertoires in COVID-19. Study information: T cells, B-cell-depleted T cells, or PBMCs provided the cDNA or gDNA that served as material.

The V end lost 4 bases, the J end lost 0 bases, and 19 bases lay between the germline ends. CDR3 size: 18 residues. Germline-derived CDR1 and CDR2 are SGHVS and FQNEAQ. Profiled with immunoSEQ multiplex PCR; TCRdb holds only in-frame clones, not every one. This table holds hundreds of thousands of clones, 85% to 90% found once. What was sequenced was peripheral blood. This sequence originates from a woman in her sixties or seventies with COVID-19, enrolled during active disease. V gene TRBV7-8 combines with J gene TRBJ1-3, with D unresolved. The CDR3 is CASSSSGGPLLSGNTIYF. The CDR3 DNA sequence: TGTGCCAGCAGCTCTTCAGGAGGCCCCCTCCTCTCTGGAAACACCATATATTTT.